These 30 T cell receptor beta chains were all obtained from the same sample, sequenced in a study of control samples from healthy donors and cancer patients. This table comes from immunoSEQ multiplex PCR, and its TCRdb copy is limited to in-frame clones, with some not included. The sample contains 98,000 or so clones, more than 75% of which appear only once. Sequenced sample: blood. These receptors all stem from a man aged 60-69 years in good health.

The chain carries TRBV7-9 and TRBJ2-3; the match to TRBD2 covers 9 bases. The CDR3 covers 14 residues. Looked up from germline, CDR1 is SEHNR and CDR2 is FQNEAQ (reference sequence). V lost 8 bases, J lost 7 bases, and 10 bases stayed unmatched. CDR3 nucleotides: TGTGCCAGCCATGGCGGGAGGGCCGGGAATACGCAGTATTTT. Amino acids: CASHGGRAGNTQYF.

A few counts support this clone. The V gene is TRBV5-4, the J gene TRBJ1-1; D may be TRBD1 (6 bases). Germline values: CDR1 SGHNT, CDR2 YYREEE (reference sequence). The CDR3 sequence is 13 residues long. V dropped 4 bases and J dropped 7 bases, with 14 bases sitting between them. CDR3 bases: TGTGCCAGCAGCGAGACAGGCGAACTTGAAGCTTTCTTT. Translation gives CASSETGELEAFF. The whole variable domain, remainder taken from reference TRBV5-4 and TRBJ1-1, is ETGVTQSPTHLIKTRGQQVTLRCSSQSGHNTVSWYQQALGQGPQFIFQYYREEENGRGNFPPRFSGLQFPNYSSELNVNALELDDSALYLCASSETGELEAFFGQGTRLTVV.

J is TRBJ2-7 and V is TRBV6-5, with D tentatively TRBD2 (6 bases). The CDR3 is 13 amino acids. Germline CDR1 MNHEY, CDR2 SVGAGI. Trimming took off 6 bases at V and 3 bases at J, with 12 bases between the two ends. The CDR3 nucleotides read TGTGCCAGCAGGCGGGGACCTAACTACGAGCAGTACTTC. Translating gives CASRRGPNYEQYF.

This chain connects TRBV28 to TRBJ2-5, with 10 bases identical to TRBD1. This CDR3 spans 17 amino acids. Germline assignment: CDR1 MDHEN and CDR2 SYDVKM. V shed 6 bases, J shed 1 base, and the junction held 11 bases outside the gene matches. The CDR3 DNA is TGTGCCAGCAGCGGGACAGGGGCCGTCTTCTCCCAAGAGACCCAGTACTTC. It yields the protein CASSGTGAVFSQETQYF.

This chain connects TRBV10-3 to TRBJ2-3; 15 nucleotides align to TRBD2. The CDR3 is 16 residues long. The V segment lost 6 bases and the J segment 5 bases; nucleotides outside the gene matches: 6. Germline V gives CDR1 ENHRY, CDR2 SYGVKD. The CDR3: CAISRGLAGGLDTQYF. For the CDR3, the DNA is TGTGCCATCAGCAGAGGACTAGCGGGGGGGCTAGATACGCAGTATTTT.

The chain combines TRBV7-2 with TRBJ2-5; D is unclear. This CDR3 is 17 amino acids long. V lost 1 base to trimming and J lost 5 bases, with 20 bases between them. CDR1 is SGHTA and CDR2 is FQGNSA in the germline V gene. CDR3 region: CASSLESPDLPWETQYF. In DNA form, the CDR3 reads TGTGCCAGCAGCTTAGAAAGTCCGGACCTGCCGTGGGAGACCCAGTACTTC.

The CDR3 DNA reads as TGTGCCAGTAGTATAGCCGGACCCCTCGAGCAGTACTTC. The encoded protein is CASSIAGPLEQYF. This rearrangement joins TRBV19 to TRBJ2-7, with D unresolved. CDR3 length equals 13 residues. Trimming removed 1 base from V and 6 bases from J, with 10 bases in between. Germline V CDR1 and CDR2: LNHDA, SQIVND (reference sequence).

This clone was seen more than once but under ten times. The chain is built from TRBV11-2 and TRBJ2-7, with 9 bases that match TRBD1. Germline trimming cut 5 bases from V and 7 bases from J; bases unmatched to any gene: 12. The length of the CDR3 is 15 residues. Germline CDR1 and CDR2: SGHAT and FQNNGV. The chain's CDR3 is CASSRTGQGLGEQYF. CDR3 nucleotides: TGTGCCAGCAGCCGAACAGGACAGGGGCTGGGAGAGCAGTACTTC. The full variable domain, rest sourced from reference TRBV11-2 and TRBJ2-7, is EAGVAQSPRYKIIEKRQSVAFWCNPISGHATLYWYQQILGQGPKLLIQFQNNGVVDDSQLPKDRFSAERLKGVDSTLKIQPAKLEDSAVYLCASSRTGQGLGEQYFGPGTRLTVT.

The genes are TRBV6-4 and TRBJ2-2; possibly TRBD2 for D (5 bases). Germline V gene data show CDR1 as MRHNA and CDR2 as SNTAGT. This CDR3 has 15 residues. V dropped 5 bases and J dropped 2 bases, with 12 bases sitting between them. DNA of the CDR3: TGTGCCAGCAGTCCCCGGGGAGATAACACCGGGGAGCTGTTTTTT. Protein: CASSPRGDNTGELFF.

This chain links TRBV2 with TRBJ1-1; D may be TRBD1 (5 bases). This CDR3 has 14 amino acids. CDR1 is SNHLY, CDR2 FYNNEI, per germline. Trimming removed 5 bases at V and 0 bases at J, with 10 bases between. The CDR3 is CASSTDRLNTEAFF. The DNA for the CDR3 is TGTGCCAGCAGTACCGACAGACTGAACACTGAAGCTTTCTTT.

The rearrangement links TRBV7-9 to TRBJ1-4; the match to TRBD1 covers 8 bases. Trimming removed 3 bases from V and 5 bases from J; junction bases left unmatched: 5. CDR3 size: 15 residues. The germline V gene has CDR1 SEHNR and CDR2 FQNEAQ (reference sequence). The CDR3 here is CASSFGTGFNEKLFF. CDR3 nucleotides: TGTGCCAGCAGCTTTGGGACAGGCTTCAATGAAAAACTGTTTTTT.

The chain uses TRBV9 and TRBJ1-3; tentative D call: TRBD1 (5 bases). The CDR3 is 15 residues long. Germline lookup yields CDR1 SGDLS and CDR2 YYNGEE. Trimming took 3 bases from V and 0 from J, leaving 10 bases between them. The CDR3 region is CASSEGHLSGNTIYF. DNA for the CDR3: TGTGCCAGCAGCGAAGGACACCTCTCTGGAAACACCATATATTTT.

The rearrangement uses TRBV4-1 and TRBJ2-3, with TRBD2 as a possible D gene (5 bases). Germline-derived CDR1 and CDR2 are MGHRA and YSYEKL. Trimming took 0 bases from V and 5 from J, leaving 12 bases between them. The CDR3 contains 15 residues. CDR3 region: CASSQDFLAGDTQYF. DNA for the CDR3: TGCGCCAGCAGCCAAGATTTCCTAGCCGGAGATACGCAGTATTTT.

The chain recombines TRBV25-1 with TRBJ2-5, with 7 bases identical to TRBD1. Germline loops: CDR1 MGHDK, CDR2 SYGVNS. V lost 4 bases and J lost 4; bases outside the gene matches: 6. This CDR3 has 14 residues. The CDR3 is CASSATGRSETQYF. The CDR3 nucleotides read TGTGCCAGCAGTGCGACAGGGCGGTCAGAGACCCAGTACTTC.

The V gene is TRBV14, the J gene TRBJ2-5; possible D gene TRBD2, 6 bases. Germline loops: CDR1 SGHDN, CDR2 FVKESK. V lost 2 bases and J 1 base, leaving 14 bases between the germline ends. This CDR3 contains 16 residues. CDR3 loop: CASSQSDGRRQETQYF. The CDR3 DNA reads TGTGCCAGCAGCCAAAGCGACGGGAGACGCCAAGAGACCCAGTACTTC.

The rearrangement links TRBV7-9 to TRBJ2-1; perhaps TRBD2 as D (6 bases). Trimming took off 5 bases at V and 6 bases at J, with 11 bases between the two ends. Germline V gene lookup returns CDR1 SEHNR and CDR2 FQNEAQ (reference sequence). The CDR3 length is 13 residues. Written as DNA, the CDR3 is TGTGCCAGCAGCACGGGAGTTTTCAATGAGCAGTTCTTC. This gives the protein CASSTGVFNEQFF.

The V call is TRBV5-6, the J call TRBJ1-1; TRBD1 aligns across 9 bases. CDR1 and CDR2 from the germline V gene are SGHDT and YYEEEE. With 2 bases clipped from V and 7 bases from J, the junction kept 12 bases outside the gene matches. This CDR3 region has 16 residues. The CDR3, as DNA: TGTGCCAGCAGCTTCCTCCAGGGACAGGGTGGTTTTGAAGCTTTCTTT. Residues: CASSFLQGQGGFEAFF.

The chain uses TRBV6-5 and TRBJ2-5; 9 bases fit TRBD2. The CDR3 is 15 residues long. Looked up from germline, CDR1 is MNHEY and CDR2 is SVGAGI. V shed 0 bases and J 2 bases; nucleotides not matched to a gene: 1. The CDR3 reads CASSYSSGGQETQYF. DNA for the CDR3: TGTGCCAGCAGTTACTCTAGCGGGGGACAAGAGACCCAGTACTTC.

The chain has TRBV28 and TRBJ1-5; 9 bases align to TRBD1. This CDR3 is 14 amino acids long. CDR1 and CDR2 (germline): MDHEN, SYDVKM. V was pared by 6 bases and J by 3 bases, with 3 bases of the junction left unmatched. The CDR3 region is CASSRTGDNQPQHF. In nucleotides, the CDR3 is TGTGCCAGCAGCAGGACAGGGGACAATCAGCCCCAGCATTTT.

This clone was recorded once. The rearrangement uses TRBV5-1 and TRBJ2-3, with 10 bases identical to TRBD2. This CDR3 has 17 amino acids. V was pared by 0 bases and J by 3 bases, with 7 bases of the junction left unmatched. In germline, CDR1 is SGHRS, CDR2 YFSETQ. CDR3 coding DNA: TGCGCCAGCAGCTTGGTCGGAGCGGGGGGGTGGACAGATACGCAGTATTTT. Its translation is CASSLVGAGGWTDTQYF.

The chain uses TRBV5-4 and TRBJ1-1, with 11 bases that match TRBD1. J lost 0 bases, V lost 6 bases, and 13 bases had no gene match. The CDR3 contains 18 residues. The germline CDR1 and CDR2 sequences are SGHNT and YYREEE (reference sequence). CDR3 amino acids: CASTTQEDRGPMNTEAFF. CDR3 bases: TGTGCCAGCACCACCCAAGAGGACAGGGGGCCGATGAACACTGAAGCTTTCTTT.

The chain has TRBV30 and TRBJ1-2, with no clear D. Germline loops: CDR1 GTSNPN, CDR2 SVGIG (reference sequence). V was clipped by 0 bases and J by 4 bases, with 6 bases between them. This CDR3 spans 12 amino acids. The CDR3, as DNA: TGTGCCTGGAGTGTGAACCTCTATGGCTACACCTTC. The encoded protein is CAWSVNLYGYTF.

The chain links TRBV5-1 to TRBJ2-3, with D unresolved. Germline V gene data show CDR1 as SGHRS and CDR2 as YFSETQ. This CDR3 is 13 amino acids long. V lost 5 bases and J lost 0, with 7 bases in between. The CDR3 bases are TGCGCCAGCAGGGCGACAAGCACAGATACGCAGTATTTT. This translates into CASRATSTDTQYF. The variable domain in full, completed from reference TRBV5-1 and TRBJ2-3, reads KAGVTQTPRYLIKTRGQQVTLSCSPISGHRSVSWYQQTPGQGLQFLFEYFSETQRNKGNFPGRFSGRQFSNSRSEMNVSTLELGDSALYLCASRATSTDTQYFGPGTRLTVL.

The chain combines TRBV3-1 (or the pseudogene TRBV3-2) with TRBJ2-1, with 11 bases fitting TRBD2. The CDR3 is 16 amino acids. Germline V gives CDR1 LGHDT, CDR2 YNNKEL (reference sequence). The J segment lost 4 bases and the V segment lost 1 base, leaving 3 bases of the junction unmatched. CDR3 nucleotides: TGTGCCAGCAGCCAAGGGGGACTAGCGGATTACAATGAGCAGTTCTTC. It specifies CASSQGGLADYNEQFF.

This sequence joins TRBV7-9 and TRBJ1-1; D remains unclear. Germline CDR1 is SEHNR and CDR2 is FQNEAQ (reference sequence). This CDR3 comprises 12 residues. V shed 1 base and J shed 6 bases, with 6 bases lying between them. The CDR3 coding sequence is TGTGCCAGCAGCTTAGTAGGGCCTGAAGCTTTCTTT. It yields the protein CASSLVGPEAFF. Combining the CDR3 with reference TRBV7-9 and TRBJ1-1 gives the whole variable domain DTGVSQNPRHKITKRGQNVTFRCDPISEHNRLYWYRQTLGQGPEFLTYFQNEAQLEKSRLLSDRFSAERPKGSFSTLEIQRTEQGDSAMYLCASSLVGPEAFFGQGTRLTVV.

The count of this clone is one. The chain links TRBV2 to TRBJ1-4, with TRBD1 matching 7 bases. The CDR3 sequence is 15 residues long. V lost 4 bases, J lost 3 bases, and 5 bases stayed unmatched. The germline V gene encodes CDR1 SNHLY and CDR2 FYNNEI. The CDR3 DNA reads TGTGCCAGCAGTGGACAGGGAATCTCTAATGAAAAACTGTTTTTT. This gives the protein CASSGQGISNEKLFF.

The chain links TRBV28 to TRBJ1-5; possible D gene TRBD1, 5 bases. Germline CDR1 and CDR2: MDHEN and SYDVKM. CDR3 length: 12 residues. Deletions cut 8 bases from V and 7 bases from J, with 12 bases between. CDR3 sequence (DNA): TGTGCCAGCTCCGGGGCCAGACAGCCCCAGCATTTT. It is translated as CASSGARQPQHF.

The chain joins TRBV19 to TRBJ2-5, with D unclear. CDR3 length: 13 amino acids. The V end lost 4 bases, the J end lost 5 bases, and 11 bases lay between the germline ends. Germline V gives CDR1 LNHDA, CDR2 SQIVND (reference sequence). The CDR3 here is CASSRAPAETQYF. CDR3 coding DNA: TGTGCCAGTAGTAGGGCTCCGGCGGAGACCCAGTACTTC.

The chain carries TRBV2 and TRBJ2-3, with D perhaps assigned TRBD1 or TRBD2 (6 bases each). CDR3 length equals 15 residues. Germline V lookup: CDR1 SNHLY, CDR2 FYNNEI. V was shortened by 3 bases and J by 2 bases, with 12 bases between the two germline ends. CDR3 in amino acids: CASSDGGQYTDTQYF. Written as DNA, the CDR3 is TGTGCCAGCAGTGATGGGGGGCAGTACACAGATACGCAGTATTTT.

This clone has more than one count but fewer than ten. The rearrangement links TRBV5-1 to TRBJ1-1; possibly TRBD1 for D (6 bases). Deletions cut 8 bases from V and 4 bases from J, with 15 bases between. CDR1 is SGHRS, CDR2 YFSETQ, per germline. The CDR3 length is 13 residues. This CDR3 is CASYRVSGTEAFF. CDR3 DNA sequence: TGCGCCAGTTACAGGGTTAGCGGCACTGAAGCTTTCTTT.